These T cell receptor beta chains were read from a single sample in a study of CXCR3-negative and CXCR3-positive naive CD8 T cells. TCRdb re-called the 5' RACE reads and gives one entry per CDR3 protein, without DNA. Its table lists about 89,000 distinct CDR3 sequences. The specimen was naive CXCR3+ CD8+ T cells from blood. The source is a human donor in good health. Some clones in this sample may be carry-over from other donors' samples. CDR3s include the opening cysteine and the closing phenylalanine or tryptophan.

v_call	j_call	cdr3_aa
TRBV28	TRBJ2-2	CASSLGQAWNTGELFF
TRBV6-2/TRBV6-3	TRBJ1-3	CASSWTPNGYTIYF
TRBV20-1	TRBJ2-5	CSAKAHTQETQYF
TRBV5-8	TRBJ2-7	CASSIPGQGYEQYF
TRBV27	TRBJ2-1	CASSLTGGLYNEQFF
TRBV7-3	TRBJ2-1	CASSRLAGVYNEQFF
TRBV7-6	TRBJ2-7	CASSLYGGQDSEQYF
TRBV28	TRBJ2-7	CASGTGRQTYEQYF
TRBV4-3	TRBJ2-2	CASSHGQGISNTGELFF
TRBV29-1	TRBJ2-7	CSVEVWAGLTYEQYF
TRBV12-3/TRBV12-4	TRBJ2-6	CASSRLGGFGANVLTF
TRBV12-2	TRBJ2-5	CASRLARANGGQNPMRETQYF
TRBV4-2	TRBJ1-1	CASSPSGQNMLSEAFF
TRBV12-3/TRBV12-4	TRBJ2-7	CASSLGRVYEQYF
TRBV27	TRBJ1-1	CASRPNAQGYTEAFF
TRBV27	TRBJ2-1	CASSSSEGATYNEQFF
TRBV7-8	TRBJ2-3	CASSSGTPGLAGSQHTDTQYF
TRBV7-3	TRBJ2-2	CASSPTGAQGGELFF
TRBV13	TRBJ2-1	CASSSSQGLLRNEQFF
TRBV3-1	TRBJ2-7	CASSPTLGVPNEQYF
TRBV3-1	TRBJ1-5	CASSQDPGSRGFQPQHF
TRBV29-1	TRBJ1-2	CSVARGVIGGYTF
TRBV28	TRBJ2-7	CASSQRQGSYEQYF
TRBV29-1	TRBJ1-4	CSVVGGEKLFF
TRBV7-6	TRBJ2-7	CASSPNLNLYEQYF
TRBV5-1	TRBJ2-7	CASSQISGGYYEQYF
TRBV5-1	TRBJ1-5	CASSQTGINQPQHF
TRBV20-1	TRBJ2-5	CSAKDHLAGSEETQYF
TRBV6-2/TRBV6-3	TRBJ2-3	CASDEGAGVGTQYF
TRBV29-1	TRBJ1-3	CSVLGGSGNTIYF
TRBV6-4	TRBJ2-5	CASSETSGQETQYF
TRBV7-9	TRBJ2-5	CASSSQIDHQETQYF
TRBV11-2	TRBJ2-7	CASSNGTGGYEQYF
TRBV4-2	TRBJ2-7	CASSQSLPDRGSYEQYF
TRBV7-2	TRBJ2-7	CASSFGLGGSYEQYF
TRBV4-2	TRBJ1-4	CASSQRGHRVSLATNEKLFF
TRBV5-1	TRBJ2-1	CASSVAGGPNNEQFF